A single sample is the source of the 11 T cell receptor beta chains below, sequenced in a study of vaccination effects on CD4 cells after COVID-19. Under the ViraFEST assay, PBMC were stimulated with viral peptide pools so that antigen-specific CD4+ T cells expanded. Sequencing was performed afterwards. Around day 10 of culture, CD4+ T cells were separated out. Absence of prior SARS-CoV-2 infection characterized the vaccine recipients, who showed negative nucleocapsid antibodies. Here immunoSEQ multiplex PCR was the method, and the copy in TCRdb shows in-frame clones only, minus some. The sample lists tens of thousands of clones, roughly three quarters occurring once. These TCRs' antigens remain unknown. Sequenced here: CD4+ T cells from PBMCs cultured with HCoV-OC43 spike peptides, sampled before COVID-19 vaccination. The subset: HCoV-OC43 spike overlapping peptide pool stimulation. These receptors all stem from a human donor who received a COVID-19 vaccine.

This chain joins TRBV5-6 and TRBJ2-3, with D possibly matching TRBD2 (6 bases). Germline CDR1 is SGHDT and CDR2 is YYEEEE. This CDR3 has 17 amino acids. V gave up 0 bases and J gave up 1 base, with 15 bases separating them. In nucleotides, the CDR3 is TGTGCCAGCAGCTTGGTTGGGGCTAGCGTCGGCACAGATACGCAGTATTTT. Its protein product is CASSLVGASVGTDTQYF.

There are a few counts of this clone. This sequence joins TRBV18 and TRBJ2-3; D unclear. Trimming shortened V by 6 bases and J by 6 bases, and 7 bases separated the two germline ends. The germline CDR1 and CDR2 sequences are KGHSH and LQKENI. The CDR3 has 11 residues. CDR3: CASSDGDTQYF. The CDR3 DNA is TGTGCCAGCTCCGATGGTGATACGCAGTATTTT.

The chain joins TRBV15 to TRBJ2-7, with D perhaps matching TRBD2 (5 bases). Per the germline V gene, CDR1 is LNHNV and CDR2 is YYDKDF (reference sequence). CDR3 size: 12 residues. V was pared by 8 bases and J by 0 bases, with 8 bases between. DNA of the CDR3: TGTGCCACCGAAGGGAGCTCCTACGAGCAGTACGTC. It codes for CATEGSSYEQYV.

This chain links TRBV10-3 with TRBJ1-3; D remains unclear. V was pared by 5 bases and J by 0 bases, with 8 bases between. The CDR3 extends over 14 amino acids. Germline-derived CDR1 and CDR2 are ENHRY and SYGVKD. The CDR3 is CAISIQNSGNTIYF. The DNA for the CDR3 is TGTGCCATCAGTATACAGAACTCTGGAAACACCATATATTTT.

The chain uses TRBV28 and TRBJ1-5; the D is unclear. This CDR3 has 15 residues. Germline-derived CDR1 and CDR2 are MDHEN and SYDVKM. Trimming shortened V by 7 bases and J by 6 bases, and 19 bases separated the two germline ends. The CDR3 nucleotides are TGTGCCAGCACCCAACCGGGAACGGGTATTCAGCCCCAGCATTTT. This encodes CASTQPGTGIQPQHF.

This clone was seen a single time. This chain's CDR3 is CASSRGNLREQETQYF. CDR3 coding DNA: TGTGCCAGCAGCAGAGGTAACCTTAGGGAACAAGAGACCCAGTACTTC. The chain is built from TRBV5-5 and TRBJ2-5; no firm D call. V lost 4 bases and J lost 2, with 18 bases in between. The CDR3 runs 16 residues. Per germline, CDR1 SGHKS and CDR2 YYEKEE (reference sequence). Based on the CDR3 plus reference TRBV5-5 and TRBJ2-5, the full variable domain is DAGVTQSPTHLIKTRGQQVTLRCSPISGHKSVSWYQQVLGQGPQFIFQYYEKEERGRGNFPDRFSARQFPNYSSELNVNALLLGDSALYLCASSRGNLREQETQYFGPGTRLLVL.

This clone was picked up a small number of times. V usage is TRBV9 and J usage is TRBJ1-2; 7 positions match TRBD1. This CDR3 spans 17 amino acids. Per germline, CDR1 SGDLS and CDR2 YYNGEE. V lost 0 bases to trimming and J lost 2 bases; unmatched junction nucleotides: 10. CDR3 coding DNA: TGTGCCAGCAGCGTAGGCCCGACAGGGATATTGAACTATGGCTACACCTTC. Translated, it gives CASSVGPTGILNYGYTF. Filled out from reference TRBV9 and TRBJ1-2, the complete variable domain reads DSGVTQTPKHLITATGQRVTLRCSPRSGDLSVYWYQQSLDQGLQFLIQYYNGEERAKGNILERFSAQQFPDLHSELNLSSLELGDSALYFCASSVGPTGILNYGYTFGSGTRLTVV.

This clone was found once. The chain links TRBV5-1 to TRBJ2-3; D is unresolved. Germline-derived CDR1 and CDR2 are SGHRS and YFSETQ. V lost 0 bases and J 2 bases, leaving 7 bases between the germline ends. This CDR3 has 14 amino acids. The CDR3 coding sequence is TGCGCCAGCAGCTTGGTTCAGACCACAGATACGCAGTATTTT. As protein: CASSLVQTTDTQYF.

This clone has a single count. The V and J genes are TRBV5-1 and TRBJ1-2; D may be TRBD1 (6 bases). Germline-derived CDR1 and CDR2 are SGHRS and YFSETQ. This CDR3 spans 15 amino acids. V lost 4 bases to trimming and J lost 3 bases, with 16 bases between them. The CDR3 DNA follows: TGCGCCAGCAGCCCCGCTGGGGGGCCCTACTATGGCTACACCTTC. Residues: CASSPAGGPYYGYTF.

This chain uses TRBV18 with TRBJ1-5, with D possibly TRBD1 on 5 matching bases. The CDR3 length is 16 residues. The germline V and J ends were trimmed by 8 bases and 3 bases, with 20 bases remaining between them. Germline V CDR1 and CDR2: KGHSH, LQKENI. The CDR3 sequence is CASASGTGVFNQPQHF. Here the CDR3 DNA reads TGTGCCAGCGCATCCGGGACGGGGGTTTTCAATCAGCCCCAGCATTTT.

Relative to its sample, this clone is medium-sized (0.01 to 0.1%). V usage is TRBV4-1 and J usage is TRBJ1-5, with TRBD1 as a possible D gene (6 bases). The V and J ends lost 0 bases and 5 bases respectively, with 14 bases between them. Per the germline V gene, CDR1 is MGHRA and CDR2 is YSYEKL. This CDR3 contains 16 residues. This chain's CDR3 is CASSQDGSQGYQPQHF. The CDR3 nucleotides are TGCGCCAGCAGCCAAGATGGATCACAGGGATATCAGCCCCAGCATTTT.